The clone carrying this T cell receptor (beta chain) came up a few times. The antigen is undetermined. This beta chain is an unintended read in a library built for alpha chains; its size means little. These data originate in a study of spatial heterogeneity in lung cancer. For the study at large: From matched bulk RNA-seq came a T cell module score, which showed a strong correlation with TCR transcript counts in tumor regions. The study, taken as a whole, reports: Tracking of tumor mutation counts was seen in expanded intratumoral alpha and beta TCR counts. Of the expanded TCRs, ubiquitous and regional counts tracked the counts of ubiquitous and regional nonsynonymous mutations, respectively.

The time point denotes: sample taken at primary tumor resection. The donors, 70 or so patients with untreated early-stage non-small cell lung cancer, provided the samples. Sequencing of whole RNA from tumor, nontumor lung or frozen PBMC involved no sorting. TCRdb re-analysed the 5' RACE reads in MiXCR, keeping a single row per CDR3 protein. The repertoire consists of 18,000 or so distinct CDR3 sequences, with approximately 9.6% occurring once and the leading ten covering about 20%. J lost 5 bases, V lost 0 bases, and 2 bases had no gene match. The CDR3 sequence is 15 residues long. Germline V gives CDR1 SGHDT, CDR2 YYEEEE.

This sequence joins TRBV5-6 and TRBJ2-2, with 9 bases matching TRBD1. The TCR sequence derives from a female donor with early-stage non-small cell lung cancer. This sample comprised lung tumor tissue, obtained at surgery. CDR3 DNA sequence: TGTGCCAGCAGCTTGGGGACAGGGGTAACCGGGGAGCTGTTTTTT. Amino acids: CASSLGTGVTGELFF.